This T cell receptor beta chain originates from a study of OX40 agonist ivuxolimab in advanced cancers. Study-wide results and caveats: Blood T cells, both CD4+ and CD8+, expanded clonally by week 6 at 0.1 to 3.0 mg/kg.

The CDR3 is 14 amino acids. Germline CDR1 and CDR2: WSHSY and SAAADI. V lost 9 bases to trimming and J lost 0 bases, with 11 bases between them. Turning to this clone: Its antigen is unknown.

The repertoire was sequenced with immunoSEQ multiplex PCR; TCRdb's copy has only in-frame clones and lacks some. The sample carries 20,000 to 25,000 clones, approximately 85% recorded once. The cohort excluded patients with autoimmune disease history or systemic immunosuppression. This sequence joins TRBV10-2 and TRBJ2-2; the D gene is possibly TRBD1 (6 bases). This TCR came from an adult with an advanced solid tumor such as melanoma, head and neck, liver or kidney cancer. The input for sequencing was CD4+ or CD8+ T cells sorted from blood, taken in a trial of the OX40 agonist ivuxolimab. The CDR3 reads CASRQAANTGELFF. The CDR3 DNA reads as TGCGCCAGTAGACAGGCCGCGAACACCGGGGAGCTGTTTTTT.